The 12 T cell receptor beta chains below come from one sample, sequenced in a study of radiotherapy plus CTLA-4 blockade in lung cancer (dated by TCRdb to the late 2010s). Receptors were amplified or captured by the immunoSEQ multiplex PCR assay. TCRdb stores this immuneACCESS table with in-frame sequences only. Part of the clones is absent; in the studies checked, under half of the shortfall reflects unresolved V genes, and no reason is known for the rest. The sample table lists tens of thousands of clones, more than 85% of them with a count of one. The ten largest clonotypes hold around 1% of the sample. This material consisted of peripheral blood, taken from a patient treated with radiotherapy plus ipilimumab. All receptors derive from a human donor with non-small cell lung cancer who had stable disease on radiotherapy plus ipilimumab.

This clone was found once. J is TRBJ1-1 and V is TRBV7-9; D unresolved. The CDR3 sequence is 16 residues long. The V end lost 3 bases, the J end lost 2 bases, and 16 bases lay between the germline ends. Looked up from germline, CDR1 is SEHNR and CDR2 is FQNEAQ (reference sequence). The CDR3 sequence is CASSFWQAVPNTEAFF. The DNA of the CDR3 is TGTGCCAGCAGCTTCTGGCAGGCGGTCCCTAACACTGAAGCTTTCTTT.

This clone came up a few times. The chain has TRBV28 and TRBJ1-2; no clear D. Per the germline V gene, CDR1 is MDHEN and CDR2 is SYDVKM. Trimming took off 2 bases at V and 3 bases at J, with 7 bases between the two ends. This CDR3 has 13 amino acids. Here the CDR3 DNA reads TGTGCCAGCAGTTTACGGACGGACTATGGCTACACCTTC. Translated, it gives CASSLRTDYGYTF.

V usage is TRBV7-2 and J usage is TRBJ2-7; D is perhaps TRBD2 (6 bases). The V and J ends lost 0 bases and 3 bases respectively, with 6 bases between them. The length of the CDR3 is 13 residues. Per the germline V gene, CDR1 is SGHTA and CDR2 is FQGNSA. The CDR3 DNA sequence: TGTGCCAGCAGCTTAGCGGGAGGCTACGAGCAGTACTTC. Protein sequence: CASSLAGGYEQYF.

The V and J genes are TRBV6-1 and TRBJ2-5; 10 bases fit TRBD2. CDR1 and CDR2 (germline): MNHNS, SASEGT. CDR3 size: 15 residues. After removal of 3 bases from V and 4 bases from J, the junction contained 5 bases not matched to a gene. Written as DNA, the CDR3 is TGTGCCAGCAGTGAGTTAGCGGGAGGTTCAGAGACCCAGTACTTC. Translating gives CASSELAGGSETQYF.

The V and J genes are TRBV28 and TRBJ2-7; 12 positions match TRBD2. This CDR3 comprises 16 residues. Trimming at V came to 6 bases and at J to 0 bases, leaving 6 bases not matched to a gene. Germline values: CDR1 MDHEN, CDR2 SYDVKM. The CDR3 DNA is TGTGCCAGCAGCTTAGGACTAGCGGGGCTCTCCTACGAGCAGTACTTC. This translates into CASSLGLAGLSYEQYF.

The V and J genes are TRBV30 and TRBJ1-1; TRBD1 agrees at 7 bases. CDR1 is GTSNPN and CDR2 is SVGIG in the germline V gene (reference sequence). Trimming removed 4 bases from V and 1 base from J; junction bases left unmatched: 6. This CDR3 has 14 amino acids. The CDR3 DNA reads TGTGCCTGGAAATCAAACAGGGGGAACACTGAAGCTTTCTTT. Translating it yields CAWKSNRGNTEAFF.

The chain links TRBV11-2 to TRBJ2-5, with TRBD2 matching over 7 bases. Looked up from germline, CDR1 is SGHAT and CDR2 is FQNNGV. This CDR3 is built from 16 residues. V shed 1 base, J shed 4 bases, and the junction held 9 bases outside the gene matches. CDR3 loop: CASSLGGGSGGETQYF. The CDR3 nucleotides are TGTGCCAGCAGCTTAGGGGGGGGTAGCGGCGGAGAGACCCAGTACTTC. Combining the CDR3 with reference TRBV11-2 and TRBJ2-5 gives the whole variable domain EAGVAQSPRYKIIEKRQSVAFWCNPISGHATLYWYQQILGQGPKLLIQFQNNGVVDDSQLPKDRFSAERLKGVDSTLKIQPAKLEDSAVYLCASSLGGGSGGETQYFGPGTRLLVL.

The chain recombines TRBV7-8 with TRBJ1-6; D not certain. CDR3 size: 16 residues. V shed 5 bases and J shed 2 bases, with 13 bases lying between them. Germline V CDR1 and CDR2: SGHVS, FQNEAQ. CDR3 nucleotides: TGTGCCAGCAGCGCTGGAGGGAACCCCTATAATTCACCCCTCCACTTT. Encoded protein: CASSAGGNPYNSPLHF. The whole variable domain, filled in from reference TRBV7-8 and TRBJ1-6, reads GAGVSQSPRYKVAKRGQDVALRCDPISGHVSLFWYQQALGQGPEFLTYFQNEAQLDKSGLPSDRFFAERPEGSVSTLKIQRTQQEDSAVYLCASSAGGNPYNSPLHFGNGTRLTVT.

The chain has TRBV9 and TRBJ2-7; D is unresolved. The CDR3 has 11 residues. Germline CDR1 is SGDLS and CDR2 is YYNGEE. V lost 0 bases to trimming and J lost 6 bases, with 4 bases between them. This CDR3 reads CASSVGREQYF. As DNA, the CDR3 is TGTGCCAGCAGCGTAGGGCGCGAGCAGTACTTC. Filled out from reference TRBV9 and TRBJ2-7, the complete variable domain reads DSGVTQTPKHLITATGQRVTLRCSPRSGDLSVYWYQQSLDQGLQFLIQYYNGEERAKGNILERFSAQQFPDLHSELNLSSLELGDSALYFCASSVGREQYFGPGTRLTVT.

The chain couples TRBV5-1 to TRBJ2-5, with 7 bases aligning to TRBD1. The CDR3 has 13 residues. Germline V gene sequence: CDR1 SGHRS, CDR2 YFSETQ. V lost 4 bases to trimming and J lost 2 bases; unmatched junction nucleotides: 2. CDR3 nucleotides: TGCGCCAGCAGCCCACAGGGGCAAGAGACCCAGTACTTC. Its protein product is CASSPQGQETQYF.

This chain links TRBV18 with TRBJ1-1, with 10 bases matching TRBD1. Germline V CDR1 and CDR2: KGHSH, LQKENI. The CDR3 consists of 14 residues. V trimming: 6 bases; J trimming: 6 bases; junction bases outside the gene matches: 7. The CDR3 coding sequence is TGTGCCAGCTCCCCGGGGACAGGGGTTCCTGAAGCTTTCTTT. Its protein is CASSPGTGVPEAFF.

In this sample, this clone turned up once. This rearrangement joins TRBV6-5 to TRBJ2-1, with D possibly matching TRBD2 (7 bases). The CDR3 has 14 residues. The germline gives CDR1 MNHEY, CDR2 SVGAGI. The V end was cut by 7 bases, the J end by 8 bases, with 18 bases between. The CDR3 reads CASTGGREIDEQFF. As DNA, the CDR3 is TGTGCCAGCACCGGGGGGCGGGAAATAGATGAGCAGTTCTTC.